The 17 T cell receptor beta chains reported below all come from one sample, sequenced in a study of PD-L1 blockade in urothelial cancer. This table comes from immunoSEQ multiplex PCR, and its TCRdb copy is limited to in-frame clones, with some not included. The table lists 40,000 to 60,000 clones, approximately 79% of them singletons. The time point here: pretreatment peripheral blood. The source material was PBMCs, sampled around atezolizumab (anti-PD-L1) treatment. The source of these receptors is a man in his 70s with urothelial cancer.

This clone was counted once. V is TRBV7-2 and J is TRBJ2-5, with 9 bases matching TRBD1. V gave up 4 bases and J gave up 2 bases; unmatched junction bases: 5. The CDR3 spans 15 residues. The germline V gene has CDR1 SGHTA and CDR2 FQGNSA. The CDR3 sequence is CASSSGQGKQETQYF. The DNA for the CDR3 is TGTGCCAGCAGCTCGGGACAGGGAAAACAAGAGACCCAGTACTTC.

This chain connects TRBV9 to TRBJ2-5; 7 bases align to TRBD2. V dropped 3 bases and J dropped 4; count of bases not matched to a gene: 9. CDR1 and CDR2 from the germline V gene are SGDLS and YYNGEE. The CDR3 runs 15 residues. The CDR3 DNA reads TGTGCCAGCAGCGCCTTCAGCGGGGAGGCAGAGACCCAGTACTTC. Translation gives CASSAFSGEAETQYF.

The V gene is TRBV7-9, the J gene TRBJ1-1, with D possibly matching TRBD1 (5 bases). This CDR3 is 15 amino acids long. CDR1 is SEHNR and CDR2 is FQNEAQ in the germline V gene (reference sequence). V shed 5 bases and J shed 0 bases, with 13 bases lying between them. The CDR3 DNA is TGTGCCAGCAGCAACCGGGCAGGGCTGAACACTGAAGCTTTCTTT. It encodes CASSNRAGLNTEAFF.

A single count supports this clone. The gene calls are TRBV4-3 and TRBJ2-1; 14 nucleotides agree with TRBD2. Unmatched junction bases numbered 13, after V lost 4 bases and J lost 8 bases. Germline CDR1 LGHNA, CDR2 YSLEER. CDR3 length: 18 amino acids. This CDR3 is CASSRQSGTSGSSDEQFF. The CDR3 DNA sequence: TGCGCCAGCAGCCGACAGTCCGGGACTAGCGGGAGTAGCGATGAGCAGTTCTTC.

The genes are TRBV5-4 and TRBJ1-1; perhaps TRBD1 as D (5 bases). The V and J ends lost 4 bases and 3 bases respectively, with 16 bases between them. CDR1 is SGHNT, CDR2 YYREEE, per germline (reference sequence). CDR3 length: 15 amino acids. CDR3 sequence reads: CASSPGRGRDTEAFF. As DNA, the CDR3 is TGTGCCAGCAGCCCTGGGAGGGGTCGGGACACTGAAGCTTTCTTT.

V and J are TRBV25-1 and TRBJ2-2; 9 positions agree with TRBD2. V lost 1 base and J lost 6; bases outside the gene matches: 3. The CDR3 totals 15 residues. The germline V gene encodes CDR1 MGHDK and CDR2 SYGVNS. CDR3 sequence (DNA): TGTGCCAGCAGTGAATTCGGCGGGGGGGCCGGGGAGCTGTTTTTT. Amino acids: CASSEFGGGAGELFF.

The chain recombines TRBV18 with TRBJ1-2; maybe TRBD1 (5 bases). The germline V gene has CDR1 KGHSH and CDR2 LQKENI. The CDR3 is made up of 13 amino acids. Trimming pared 1 base from V and 3 bases from J, leaving 6 bases between. Here the CDR3 reads CASSPRGDYGYTF. The CDR3 bases are TGTGCCAGCTCACCACGGGGGGACTATGGCTACACCTTC.

The chain links TRBV9 to TRBJ2-3; D remains unclear. V shed 4 bases and J shed 4 bases, with 7 bases lying between them. CDR3 length equals 12 residues. Germline assignment: CDR1 SGDLS and CDR2 YYNGEE. DNA of the CDR3: TGTGCCAGCAGCCTCGAGGCAGATACGCAGTATTTT. Translated, it gives CASSLEADTQYF.

The V and J genes are TRBV19 and TRBJ2-3, with TRBD1 matching over 12 bases. J lost 11 bases, V lost 5 bases, and 5 bases had no gene match. Germline CDR1 is LNHDA and CDR2 is SQIVND (reference sequence). The CDR3 totals 13 residues. This CDR3 reads CASSGDRGQGQYF. CDR3 nucleotide sequence: TGTGCCAGTAGTGGGGACAGGGGGCAGGGGCAGTATTTT.

This clone was detected once. The rearrangement joins TRBV11-3 to TRBJ2-3, with D perhaps TRBD2 (6 bases). Germline V lookup: CDR1 SGHNT, CDR2 YENEEA. This CDR3 is built from 15 residues. Trimming left V 1 base short and J 1 base short, with 9 bases between. CDR3 protein: CASSLVGGGTDTQYF. The CDR3 DNA is TGTGCCAGCAGCTTAGTTGGCGGGGGCACAGATACGCAGTATTTT. Full variable domain (outside the CDR3, taken from reference TRBV11-3 and TRBJ2-3): EAGVVQSPRYKIIEKKQPVAFWCNPISGHNTLYWYLQNLGQGPELLIRYENEEAVDDSQLPKDRFSAERLKGVDSTLKIQPAELGDSAVYLCASSLVGGGTDTQYFGPGTRLTVL.

The chain is built from TRBV5-4 and TRBJ2-7; TRBD1 agrees at 8 bases. Unmatched junction bases numbered 9, after V lost 4 bases and J lost 3 bases. Germline V gene sequence: CDR1 SGHNT, CDR2 YYREEE (reference sequence). The CDR3 is 15 residues long. The CDR3 nucleotides are TGTGCCAGCAGCCCGACCTCAGGACAGGGCTACGAGCAGTACTTC. This gives the protein CASSPTSGQGYEQYF.

This clone was detected once. The chain carries TRBV30 and TRBJ1-4, with D possibly being TRBD1 (5 bases). CDR3 length: 12 residues. Trimming removed 3 bases from V and 6 bases from J, with 8 bases in between. CDR1 GTSNPN and CDR2 SVGIG come from the germline V gene (reference sequence). The CDR3 DNA reads TGTGCCTGGAGAACAGGAGATGAAAAACTGTTTTTT. It specifies CAWRTGDEKLFF.

The chain carries TRBV10-3 and TRBJ2-2, with 7 bases lining up with TRBD2. This CDR3 is built from 15 residues. Germline CDR1 reads ENHRY; CDR2 reads SYGVKD. Unmatched junction bases numbered 7, after V lost 6 bases and J lost 3 bases. CDR3 nucleotide sequence: TGTGCCATCAGGGTGGGGCTAGCGGACACCGGGGAGCTGTTTTTT. It encodes CAIRVGLADTGELFF.

This sequence joins TRBV10-3 and TRBJ2-3; 9 bases map to TRBD2. The V segment lost 6 bases and the J segment 8 bases; nucleotides outside the gene matches: 12. CDR3 size: 15 residues. The germline CDR1 and CDR2 sequences are ENHRY and SYGVKD. For the CDR3, the DNA is TGTGCCATCAGAGAAGCGGGGGGCCCGCTTGGTACGCAGTATTTT. It specifies CAIREAGGPLGTQYF.

This clone has only one observation. The chain links TRBV10-3 to TRBJ2-2; 8 bases fit TRBD1. CDR1 is ENHRY, CDR2 SYGVKD, per germline. Trimming cost V 6 bases and J 0 bases; bases outside gene matches: 12. This CDR3 is 18 amino acids long. The CDR3 loop is CAIRFAAGGTSNTGELFF. CDR3 bases: TGTGCCATCAGGTTCGCGGCAGGGGGCACTTCGAACACCGGGGAGCTGTTTTTT.

The chain is built from TRBV30 and TRBJ1-1; TRBD1 might be the D (6 bases). Looked up from germline, CDR1 is GTSNPN and CDR2 is SVGIG (reference sequence). V lost 2 bases and J lost 0, with 28 bases in between. The CDR3 has 20 amino acids. CDR3 loop: CAWSSSRGPRYRTMNTEAFF. Here the CDR3 DNA reads TGTGCCTGGAGTTCGAGCAGGGGTCCACGGTACAGAACTATGAACACTGAAGCTTTCTTT.

This clone appeared once. CDR3 sequence reads: CASSRTHGGVGTSGNEQFF. CDR3 in DNA: TGTGCCAGTAGTAGGACGCACGGGGGGGTCGGGACTAGCGGAAATGAGCAGTTCTTC. This chain links TRBV19 with TRBJ2-1; TRBD2 agrees at 11 bases. The CDR3 length is 19 residues. The germline V gene has CDR1 LNHDA and CDR2 SQIVND (reference sequence). V trimming: 4 bases; J trimming: 7 bases; junction bases outside the gene matches: 18.